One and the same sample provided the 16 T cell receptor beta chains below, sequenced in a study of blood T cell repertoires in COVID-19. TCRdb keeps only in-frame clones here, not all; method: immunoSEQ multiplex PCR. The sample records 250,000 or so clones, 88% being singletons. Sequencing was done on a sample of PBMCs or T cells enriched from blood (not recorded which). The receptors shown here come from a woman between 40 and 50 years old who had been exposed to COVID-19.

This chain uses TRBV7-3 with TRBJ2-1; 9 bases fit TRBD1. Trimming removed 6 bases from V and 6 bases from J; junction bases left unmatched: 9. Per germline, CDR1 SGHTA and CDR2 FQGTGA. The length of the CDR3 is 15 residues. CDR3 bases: TGTGCCAGCAGTCTCATCGGACAGGGGAGCAATGAGCAGTTCTTC. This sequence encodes CASSLIGQGSNEQFF.

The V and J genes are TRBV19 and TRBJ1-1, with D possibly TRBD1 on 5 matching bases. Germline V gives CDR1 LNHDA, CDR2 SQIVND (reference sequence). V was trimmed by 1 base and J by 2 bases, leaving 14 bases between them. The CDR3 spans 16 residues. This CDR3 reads CASSIASQGHNTEAFF. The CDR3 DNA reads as TGTGCCAGTAGTATAGCCTCTCAGGGCCATAACACTGAAGCTTTCTTT.

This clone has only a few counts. Here the CDR3 reads CASSPNRQGGYGYTF. The CDR3 region has the DNA TGTGCCAGCAGTCCCAACCGCCAGGGTGGCTATGGCTACACCTTC. V is TRBV6-5 and J is TRBJ1-2, with D perhaps matching TRBD1 (5 bases). V dropped 5 bases and J dropped 4 bases, with 17 bases sitting between them. CDR3 size: 15 residues. Germline loops: CDR1 MNHEY, CDR2 SVGAGI.

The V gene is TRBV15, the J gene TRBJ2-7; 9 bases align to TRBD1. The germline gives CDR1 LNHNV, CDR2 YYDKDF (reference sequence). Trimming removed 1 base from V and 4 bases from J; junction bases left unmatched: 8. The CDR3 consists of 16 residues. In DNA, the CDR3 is TGTGCCACCAGCAGAGTCCGGGACAGGGATTATTACGAGCAGTACGTC. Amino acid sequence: CATSRVRDRDYYEQYV.

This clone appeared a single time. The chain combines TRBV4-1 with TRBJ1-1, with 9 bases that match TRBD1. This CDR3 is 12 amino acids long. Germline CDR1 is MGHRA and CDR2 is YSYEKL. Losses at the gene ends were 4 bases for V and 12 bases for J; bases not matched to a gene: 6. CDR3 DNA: TGCGCCAGCAGCCCCGGGACAGGGATGTCTTTCTTT. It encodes CASSPGTGMSFF.

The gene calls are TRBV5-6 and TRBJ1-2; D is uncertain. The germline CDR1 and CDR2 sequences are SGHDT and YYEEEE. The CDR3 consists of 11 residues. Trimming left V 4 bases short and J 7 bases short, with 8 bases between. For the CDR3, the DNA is TGTGCCAGCAGCCGGGAGTCTGGCTACACCTTC. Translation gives CASSRESGYTF.

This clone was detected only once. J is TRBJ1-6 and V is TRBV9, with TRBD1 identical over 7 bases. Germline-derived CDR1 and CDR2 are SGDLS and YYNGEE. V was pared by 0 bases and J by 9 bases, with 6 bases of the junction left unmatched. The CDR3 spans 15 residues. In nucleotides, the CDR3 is TGTGCCAGCAGCGTAGGACAGGGTGCGGGTTCACCCCTCCACTTT. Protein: CASSVGQGAGSPLHF. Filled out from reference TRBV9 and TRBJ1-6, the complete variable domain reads DSGVTQTPKHLITATGQRVTLRCSPRSGDLSVYWYQQSLDQGLQFLIQYYNGEERAKGNILERFSAQQFPDLHSELNLSSLELGDSALYFCASSVGQGAGSPLHFGNGTRLTVT.

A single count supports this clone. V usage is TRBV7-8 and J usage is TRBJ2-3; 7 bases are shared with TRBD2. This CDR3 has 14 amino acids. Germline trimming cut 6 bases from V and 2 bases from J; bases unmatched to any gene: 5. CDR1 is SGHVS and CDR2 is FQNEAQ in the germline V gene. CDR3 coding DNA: TGTGCCAGCAGTCGTAGCGGGTCCACAGATACGCAGTATTTT. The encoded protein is CASSRSGSTDTQYF.

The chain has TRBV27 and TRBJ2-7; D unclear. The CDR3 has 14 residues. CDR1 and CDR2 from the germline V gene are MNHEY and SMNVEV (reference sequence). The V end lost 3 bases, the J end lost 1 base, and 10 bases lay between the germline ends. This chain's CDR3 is CASSFSGASYEQYF. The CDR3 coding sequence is TGTGCCAGCAGTTTTTCCGGAGCTTCCTACGAGCAGTACTTC.

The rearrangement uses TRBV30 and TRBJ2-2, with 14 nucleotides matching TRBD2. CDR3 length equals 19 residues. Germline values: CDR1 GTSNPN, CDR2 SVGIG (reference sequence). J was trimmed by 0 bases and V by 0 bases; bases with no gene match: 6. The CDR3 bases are TGTGCCTGGAGTGTACAACGACTAGCGGGGGGGACGAACACCGGGGAGCTGTTTTTT. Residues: CAWSVQRLAGGTNTGELFF. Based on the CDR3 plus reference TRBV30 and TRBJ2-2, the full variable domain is SQTIHQWPATLVQPVGSPLSLECTVEGTSNPNLYWYRQAAGRGLQLLFYSVGIGQISSEVPQNLSASRPQDRQFILSSKKLLLSDSGFYLCAWSVQRLAGGTNTGELFFGEGSRLTVL.

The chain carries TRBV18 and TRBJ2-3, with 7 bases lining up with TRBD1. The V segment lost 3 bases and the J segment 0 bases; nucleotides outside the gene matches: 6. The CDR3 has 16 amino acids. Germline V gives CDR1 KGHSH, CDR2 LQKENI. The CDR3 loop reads CASSPGTATSTDTQYF. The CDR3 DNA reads TGTGCCAGCTCACCCGGGACAGCTACTAGCACAGATACGCAGTATTTT.

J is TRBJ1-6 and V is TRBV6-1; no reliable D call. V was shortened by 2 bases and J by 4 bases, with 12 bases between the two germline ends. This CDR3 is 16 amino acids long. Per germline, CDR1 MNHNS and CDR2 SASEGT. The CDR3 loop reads CASSELETVYNSPLHF. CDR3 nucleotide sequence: TGTGCCAGCAGTGAATTGGAAACAGTTTATAATTCACCCCTCCACTTT.

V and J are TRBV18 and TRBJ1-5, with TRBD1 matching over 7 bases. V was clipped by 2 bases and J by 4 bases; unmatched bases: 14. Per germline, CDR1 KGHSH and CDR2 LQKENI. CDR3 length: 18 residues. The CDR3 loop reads CASSPTPGQGGRNQPQHF. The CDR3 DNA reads TGTGCCAGCTCACCAACACCGGGACAAGGGGGCCGAAATCAGCCCCAGCATTTT.

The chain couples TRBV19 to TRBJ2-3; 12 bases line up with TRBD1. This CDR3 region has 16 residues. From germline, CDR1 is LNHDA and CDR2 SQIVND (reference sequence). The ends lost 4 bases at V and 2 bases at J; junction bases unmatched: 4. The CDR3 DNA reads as TGTGCCAGTAGTAAGGGACAGGGGGCTCCCACAGATACGCAGTATTTT. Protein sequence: CASSKGQGAPTDTQYF.

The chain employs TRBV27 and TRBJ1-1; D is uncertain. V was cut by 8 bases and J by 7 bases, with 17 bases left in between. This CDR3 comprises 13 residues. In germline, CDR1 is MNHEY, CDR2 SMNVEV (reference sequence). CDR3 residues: CASGLIERDEAFF. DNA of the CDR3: TGTGCCAGCGGGCTGATTGAGAGAGATGAAGCTTTCTTT.

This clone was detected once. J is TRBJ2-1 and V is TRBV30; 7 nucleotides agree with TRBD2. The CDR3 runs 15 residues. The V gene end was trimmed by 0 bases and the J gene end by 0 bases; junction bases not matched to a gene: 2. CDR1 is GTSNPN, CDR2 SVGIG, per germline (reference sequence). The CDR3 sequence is CAWSVPGGSYNEQFF. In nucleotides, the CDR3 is TGTGCCTGGAGTGTACCGGGGGGCTCCTACAATGAGCAGTTCTTC.